The 17 T cell receptor beta chains reported below all come from one sample, sequenced in a study of Ad26.COV2.S vaccination and SARS-CoV-2 variants (dated by TCRdb to about 2021). In light of the paper, this sample's treatment or condition label describes: 19 received Ad26.COV2.S at low or high dose, single or two shots; five or six received placebo; per-sample allocation not given. Repertoires of vaccine and placebo recipients were sequenced from samples collected on day 63 after the first injection. Library construction relied on the immunoSEQ multiplex PCR assay. What TCRdb holds here is the immuneACCESS table cut down to in-frame rearrangements. Part of the clones is not present; checked against another copy, under half of the missing clones reflect an unresolved V gene, and the others are unexplained. The sample includes about 680,000 clones, with 89% observed a single time. The ten largest account for approximately 1.5% of the sample.

The sample was peripheral blood, taken in a trial of Ad26.COV2.S vaccine versus placebo. These receptors all come from a person aged 18-60 years who received the Ad26.COV2.S COVID-19 vaccine or a placebo.

This clone was picked up a small number of times. Other nucleotide sequences from this sample produce the same CDR3. V is TRBV4-2 and J is TRBJ1-5, with D hard to call. The V gene's germline CDR1 is LGHNA and CDR2 YNFKEQ. V was shortened by 3 bases and J by 1 base, with 13 bases between the two germline ends. This CDR3 comprises 16 residues. The DNA for the CDR3 is TGTGCCAGCAGCCAGGCGGGAGGGATGAGCAATCAGCCCCAGCATTTT. Translation gives CASSQAGGMSNQPQHF.

This sequence joins TRBV2 and TRBJ1-6; a weak D match, TRBD1 (6 bases). Germline-derived CDR1 and CDR2 are SNHLY and FYNNEI. The CDR3 runs 15 residues. V shed 6 bases and J shed 7 bases, with 16 bases lying between them. The CDR3 sequence: CASSPLPGTNSPLHF. In nucleotides, the CDR3 is TGTGCCAGCAGCCCCCTCCCAGGGACAAATTCACCCCTCCACTTT.

The V and J genes are TRBV5-6 and TRBJ1-6, with 10 bases matching TRBD1. This CDR3 has 16 amino acids. Trimming at V came to 4 bases and at J to 10 bases, leaving 11 bases not matched to a gene. The germline V gene encodes CDR1 SGHDT and CDR2 YYEEEE. CDR3 nucleotides: TGTGCCAGCAGCCGCTCATCCGGGACAGGGGTCTCACCCCTCCACTTT. Encoded protein: CASSRSSGTGVSPLHF.

The V and J genes are TRBV7-9 and TRBJ1-2; D perhaps matches TRBD1 (5 bases). This CDR3 is 12 amino acids long. Trimming cost V 5 bases and J 10 bases, with 14 bases left between them. Germline CDR1 and CDR2: SEHNR and FQNEAQ (reference sequence). The CDR3 loop is CASSDLDRNYTF. CDR3 DNA: TGTGCCAGCAGCGACCTAGACAGAAACTACACCTTC.

The chain carries TRBV9 and TRBJ1-2, with D possibly TRBD1 on 5 matching bases. The CDR3 sequence is 14 residues long. CDR1 and CDR2 from the germline V gene are SGDLS and YYNGEE. The V end lost 0 bases, the J end lost 8 bases, and 14 bases lay between the germline ends. Here the CDR3 DNA reads TGTGCCAGCAGCGTAGTGGGGGGAGGATCGGGCTACACCTTC. Translated, it gives CASSVVGGGSGYTF.

The chain is built from TRBV6-4 and TRBJ2-1, with 7 bases identical to TRBD1. Trimming took 3 bases from V and 9 from J; bases not matched to a gene: 5. Looked up from germline, CDR1 is MRHNA and CDR2 is SNTAGT. CDR3 length: 13 residues. The CDR3, as DNA: TGTGCCAGCAGTGAACATTACAGGGGTGAGCAGTTCTTC. It translates to CASSEHYRGEQFF.

The chain combines TRBV14 with TRBJ2-2; no clear D gene. Germline CDR1 SGHDN, CDR2 FVKESK. The CDR3 spans 16 residues. The V gene lost 1 base and the J gene lost 0 bases, with 9 bases spanning the gap. The CDR3 region is CASSQVLGSNTGELFF. Here the CDR3 DNA reads TGTGCCAGCAGCCAAGTTCTAGGATCGAACACCGGGGAGCTGTTTTTT.

The chain couples TRBV28 to TRBJ1-5; 7 bases line up with TRBD1. CDR1 is MDHEN, CDR2 SYDVKM, per germline. Trimming cost V 4 bases and J 1 base; bases outside gene matches: 10. The CDR3 extends over 17 amino acids. The CDR3 reads CASSSAPDRASNQPQHF. As DNA, the CDR3 is TGTGCCAGCAGTTCCGCCCCCGACAGGGCCAGCAATCAGCCCCAGCATTTT. The entire variable domain, with the rest obtained from reference TRBV28 and TRBJ1-5, is as follows: DVKVTQSSRYLVKRTGEKVFLECVQDMDHENMFWYRQDPGLGLRLIYFSYDVKMKEKGDIPEGYSVSREKKERFSLILESASTNQTSMYLCASSSAPDRASNQPQHFGDGTRLSIL.

This sequence joins TRBV19 and TRBJ1-1; 11 bases line up with TRBD1. The CDR3 extends over 15 amino acids. V shed 3 bases, J shed 5 bases, and the junction held 5 bases outside the gene matches. Per the germline V gene, CDR1 is LNHDA and CDR2 is SQIVND (reference sequence). Here the CDR3 reads CASSMRTGGWTEAFF. The CDR3, as DNA: TGTGCCAGTAGTATGAGGACAGGGGGCTGGACTGAAGCTTTCTTT.

The chain employs TRBV2 and TRBJ2-5; D uncertain. The germline V gene encodes CDR1 SNHLY and CDR2 FYNNEI. This CDR3 has 13 residues. V was clipped by 3 bases and J by 0 bases, with 5 bases between them. DNA of the CDR3: TGTGCCAGCAGTGACAGCTACCAAGAGACCCAGTACTTC. Translated: CASSDSYQETQYF.

V is TRBV18 and J is TRBJ1-4; D is unresolved. Germline values: CDR1 KGHSH, CDR2 LQKENI. The length of the CDR3 is 15 residues. Deletions cut 2 bases from V and 7 bases from J, with 14 bases between. CDR3 DNA: TGTGCCAGCTCACCAGTGGAGGGTCCGGGTGAAAAACTGTTTTTT. It specifies CASSPVEGPGEKLFF. The full variable domain, rest sourced from reference TRBV18 and TRBJ1-4, is NAGVMQNPRHLVRRRGQEARLRCSPMKGHSHVYWYRQLPEEGLKFMVYLQKENIIDESGMPKERFSAEFPKEGPSILRIQQVVRGDSAAYFCASSPVEGPGEKLFFGSGTQLSVL.

CDR3 residues: CASSIGGRAAETQYF. CDR3 nucleotide sequence: TGTGCCAGTAGTATCGGGGGGAGGGCCGCGGAGACCCAGTACTTC. The chain links TRBV19 to TRBJ2-5; 7 bases align to TRBD2. Germline CDR1 LNHDA, CDR2 SQIVND (reference sequence). This CDR3 spans 15 amino acids. V lost 3 bases and J lost 5; bases outside the gene matches: 9.

The chain combines TRBV27 with TRBJ2-5; 7 nucleotides agree with TRBD1. CDR1 MNHEY and CDR2 SMNVEV come from the germline V gene (reference sequence). This CDR3 region has 14 residues. V gave up 5 bases and J gave up 2 bases; unmatched junction bases: 5. In DNA form, the CDR3 reads TGTGCCAGCAGTCCCTTGGGACAGCAAGAGACCCAGTACTTC. Its translation: CASSPLGQQETQYF.

The chain has TRBV4-1 and TRBJ1-1; tentative D call: TRBD1 (5 bases). The CDR3 covers 15 residues. Trimming stripped 3 bases from V and 2 bases from J, with 13 bases between. Germline CDR1 and CDR2: MGHRA and YSYEKL. CDR3 amino acids: CASSHPSGDNTEAFF. For the CDR3, the DNA is TGCGCCAGCAGCCATCCCTCGGGGGACAACACTGAAGCTTTCTTT.

For this clone: The sample carries other DNA sequences with the same CDR3. This chain links TRBV3-1 (or the pseudogene TRBV3-2) with TRBJ2-7; D is unclear. V lost 0 bases, J lost 0 bases, and 9 bases lay in between. The CDR3 length is 15 residues. Per the germline V gene, CDR1 is LGHDT and CDR2 is YNNKEL (reference sequence). The CDR3 DNA reads TGTGCCAGCAGCCAAGACGCGTCGAGCTCCTACGAGCAGTACTTC. It yields the protein CASSQDASSSYEQYF.

This clone was counted a single time. The chain couples TRBV5-1 to TRBJ2-5; 12 bases line up with TRBD2. J gave up 5 bases and V 2 bases, and 4 bases lay outside the gene matches. Germline loops: CDR1 SGHRS, CDR2 YFSETQ. This CDR3 comprises 15 residues. The CDR3 here is CASSLLAGGSETQYF. CDR3 coding DNA: TGCGCCAGCAGCTTACTAGCGGGAGGATCCGAGACCCAGTACTTC.

The chain joins TRBV4-1 to TRBJ2-3; TRBD2 agrees at 9 bases. The CDR3 consists of 17 residues. Unmatched junction bases numbered 11, after V lost 1 base and J lost 6 bases. Germline V gives CDR1 MGHRA, CDR2 YSYEKL. The CDR3 nucleotides read TGCGCCAGCAGCCAAGTGGCGGGGGGGATGTCTAGGGATACGCAGTATTTT. Translation: CASSQVAGGMSRDTQYF.